This record looks at one T cell receptor (beta chain) sequence and its context. This specimen comes from a study of tumor-infiltrating lymphocytes in primary liver carcinoma. About the research overall: Samples had roughly 3.65 to 7.5 million productive TCRbeta reads, comparable between tissue types.

They got blood RNA out of unsorted whole blood and also pulled out germline DNA. Trimming stripped 5 bases from V and 0 bases from J, with 29 bases between. CDR3 length: 20 amino acids. Looked up from germline, CDR1 is SGHAT and CDR2 is FQDESV (reference sequence). Starting material of roughly 550 ng total RNA yielded TCR beta cDNA via a constant-region primer. Slightly modified ARM-PCR, run as three nested multiplex PCR rounds, produced the TCR beta libraries. PCR rounds one and two used TRBV1-TRBV30 forward primers with a C-beta reverse primer for 9 to 10 cycles each. TCRdb ran MiXCR on the multiplex PCR reads and lists one entry per CDR3 protein. The profile shows 330,000 or so distinct CDR3 sequences, roughly 61% of them singletons.

The sequence came from a man aged 35 to 55 with primary liver carcinoma and hepatitis B virus infection. V usage is TRBV11-1 and J usage is TRBJ2-7; possible D gene TRBD2, 5 bases. What was sequenced was peripheral blood. Here the CDR3 DNA reads TGTGCCAGCAGCCCACTCTTGGGAGTGGGAAACGAAAAGAGCTCCTACGAGCAGTACTTC. The encoded protein is CASSPLLGVGNEKSSYEQYF.